There are many counts of the clone carrying this TCR beta chain. Its antigen remains unknown. Amplification of TCR beta CDR3 regions used RNA transcripts. The first-round RT-PCR employed HTBI primers together with the Qiagen OneStep RT-PCR kit. A multiplex PCR was then performed as the second round. MiXCR, run by TCRdb on the multiplex PCR reads, gives a single entry per CDR3 protein. The sample gives about 1.2 million distinct CDR3 sequences, 36% of which show up once; around 10% is in the top ten. These data originate in a study of Graves' ophthalmopathy and Graves' hyperthyroidism. General study results and limits: Blood repertoires reportedly contained most expanded thyroid clonotypes above 0.001 frequency. The model's prediction of ophthalmopathy progression had 70.59% sensitivity and roughly 77% specificity. Ophthalmopathy and stable hyperthyroidism were discriminated by a 13-signature model, with over 85% sensitivity and nearly 84% specificity.

Trimming pared 1 base from V and 0 bases from J, leaving 10 bases between. CDR1 is SQVTM and CDR2 is ANQGSEA in the germline V gene. The CDR3 spans 14 residues. Other autoimmune disease, uncontrolled infection, pregnancy and lactation led to exclusion. The chain links TRBV29-1 to TRBJ2-7, with D possibly TRBD2 on 5 matching bases. The sequenced material came from peripheral blood or thyroid tissue (not recorded which). The sequence was obtained from an adult man with Graves' hyperthyroidism. The CDR3 nucleotides are TGCAGCGTTGAAGGGACGGGAAGCTCCTACGAGCAGTACTTC. It codes for CSVEGTGSSYEQYF.